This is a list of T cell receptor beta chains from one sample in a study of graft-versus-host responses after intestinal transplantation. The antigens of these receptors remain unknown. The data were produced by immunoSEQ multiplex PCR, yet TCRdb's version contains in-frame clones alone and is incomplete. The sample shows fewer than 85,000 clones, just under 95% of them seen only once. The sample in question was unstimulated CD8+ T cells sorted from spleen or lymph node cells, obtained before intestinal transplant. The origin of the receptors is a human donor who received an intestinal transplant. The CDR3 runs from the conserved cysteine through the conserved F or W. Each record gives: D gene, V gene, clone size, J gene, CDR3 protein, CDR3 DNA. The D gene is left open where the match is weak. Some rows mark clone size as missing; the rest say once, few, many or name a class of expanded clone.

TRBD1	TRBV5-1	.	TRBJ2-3	CASSLGGRNTDTQYF	TGCGCCAGCAGCCTAGGGGGCCGGAACACAGATACGCAGTATTTT
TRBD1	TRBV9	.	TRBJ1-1	CASSGGTGGGTEAFF	TGTGCCAGCAGCGGAGGAACAGGGGGCGGAACTGAAGCTTTCTTT
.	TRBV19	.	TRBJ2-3	CASSPLLVGEGTTNPLHATDTQYF	TGTGCCAGTAGTCCCCTCCTCGTGGGAGAGGGCACGACCAACCCGTTACACGCGACAGATACGCAGTATTTT
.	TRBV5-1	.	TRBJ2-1	CASSLIANEQFF	TGCGCCAGCAGCTTGATCGCAAATGAGCAGTTCTTC
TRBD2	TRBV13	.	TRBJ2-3	CASSTSREVKDTQYF	TGTGCCAGCAGCACATCGCGGGAGGTTAAAGATACGCAGTATTTT
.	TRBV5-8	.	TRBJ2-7	CASSERKVLEYF	TGTGCCAGCAGCGAGAGGAAAGTCCTTGAGTACTTC
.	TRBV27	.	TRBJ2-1	CASKGDTAYNEQFF	TGTGCCAGCAAAGGGGACACGGCATACAATGAGCAGTTCTTC
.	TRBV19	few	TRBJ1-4	CASSLRTLFSEKLFF	TGTGCCAGTAGTCTGAGGACCCTTTTTTCGGAAAAACTGTTTTTT
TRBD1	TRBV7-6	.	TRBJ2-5	CASSLDRGETQYF	TGTGCCAGCAGCTTGGACAGGGGGGAGACCCAGTACTTC
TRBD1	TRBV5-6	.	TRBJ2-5	CASSLGSVQGAETQYF	TGTGCCAGCAGCTTGGGGTCCGTCCAGGGGGCAGAGACCCAGTACTTC
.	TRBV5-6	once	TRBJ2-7	CASSWGDSSYEQYF	TGTGCCAGCAGCTGGGGGGACAGCAGCTACGAGCAGTACTTC
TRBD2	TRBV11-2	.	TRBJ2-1	CASSLGHHSGASYNEQFF	TGTGCCAGCAGCTTAGGGCATCATAGCGGGGCCTCCTACAATGAGCAGTTCTTC
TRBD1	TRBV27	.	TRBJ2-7	CASSLTGGNEQYF	TGTGCCAGCAGTTTAACAGGGGGCAACGAGCAGTACTTC
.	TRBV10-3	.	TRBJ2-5	CAISEGGDGETQYF	TGTGCCATCAGTGAAGGTGGGGATGGGGAGACCCAGTACTTC
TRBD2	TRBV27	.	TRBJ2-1	CASSLIAGGRNEQFF	TGTGCCAGCAGTTTAATAGCGGGAGGTAGGAATGAGCAGTTCTTC
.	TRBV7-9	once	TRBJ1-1	CASSFGPPSTEAFF	TGTGCCAGCAGCTTTGGACCCCCGAGCACTGAAGCTTTCTTT
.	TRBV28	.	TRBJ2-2	CASSSAATGELFF	TGTGCCAGCAGTTCCGCAGCTACCGGGGAGCTGTTTTTT
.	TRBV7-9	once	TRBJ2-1	CASSHSGGEYNEQFF	TGTGCCAGCAGTCATTCTGGAGGGGAATACAATGAGCAGTTCTTC
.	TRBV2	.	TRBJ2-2	CASNWGQPGELFF	TGTGCCAGCAACTGGGGCCAGCCCGGGGAGCTGTTTTTT
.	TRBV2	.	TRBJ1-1	CASSVSRGNTEAFF	TGTGCCAGCAGTGTAAGCAGGGGGAACACTGAAGCTTTCTTT
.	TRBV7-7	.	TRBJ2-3	CASSPGPSRVGTDTQYF	TGTGCCAGCAGCCCAGGACCATCCCGGGTGGGCACAGATACGCAGTATTTT
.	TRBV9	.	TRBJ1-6	CASSVGRENSPLHF	TGTGCCAGCAGCGTGGGCAGGGAGAATTCACCCCTCCACTTT
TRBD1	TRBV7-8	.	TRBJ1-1	CASSTLGDRVVSEAFF	TGTGCCAGCAGCACCTTAGGGGACAGGGTTGTCTCCGAAGCTTTCTTT
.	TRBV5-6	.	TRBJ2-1	CASRGSFYNEQFF	TGTGCCAGCAGAGGGAGTTTTTACAATGAGCAGTTCTTC
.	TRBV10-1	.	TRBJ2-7	CASSRSVLEVSEDYEQYF	TGCGCCAGCAGTCGGTCAGTGCTCGAGGTTAGCGAGGACTACGAGCAGTACTTC
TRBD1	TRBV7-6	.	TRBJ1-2	CASSLVPSDRASLGVYGYTF	TGTGCCAGCAGCTTAGTCCCCTCTGACAGGGCCAGCCTGGGCGTCTATGGCTACACCTTC
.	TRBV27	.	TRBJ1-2	CASSLFGGYGYTF	TGTGCCAGCAGTTTGTTCGGGGGCTATGGCTACACCTTC
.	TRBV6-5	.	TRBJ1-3	CASSYSEDSSGNTIYF	TGTGCCAGCAGTTACTCCGAGGACAGCTCTGGAAACACCATATATTTT
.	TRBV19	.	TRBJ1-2	CASSIGKLNYGYTF	TGTGCCAGTAGTATAGGGAAGCTTAACTATGGCTACACCTTC
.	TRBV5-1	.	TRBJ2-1	CASSLRLEPYNEQFF	TGCGCCAGCAGCCTTCGACTGGAACCCTACAATGAGCAGTTCTTC
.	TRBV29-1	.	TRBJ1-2	CSVEWGLGYTF	TGCAGCGTTGAATGGGGCCTGGGCTACACCTTC
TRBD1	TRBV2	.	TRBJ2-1	CASSEALWQGEISEQFF	TGTGCCAGCAGTGAAGCGCTTTGGCAGGGGGAAATCTCTGAGCAGTTCTTC
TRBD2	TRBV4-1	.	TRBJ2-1	CASSQLPGLALSTSYNEQFF	TGCGCCAGCAGCCAACTACCGGGACTAGCTCTTTCAACCTCCTACAATGAGCAGTTCTTC
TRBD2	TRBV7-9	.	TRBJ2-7	CASSYSSGAPYEQYF	TGTGCCAGCAGCTACAGTAGCGGGGCCCCCTACGAGCAGTACTTC
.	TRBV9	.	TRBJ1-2	CASSTLSRNNYGYTF	TGTGCCAGCAGCACCCTCAGCAGGAATAACTATGGCTACACCTTC
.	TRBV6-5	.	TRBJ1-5	CASKGTASNQPQHF	TGTGCCAGCAAAGGGACGGCAAGCAATCAGCCCCAGCATTTT
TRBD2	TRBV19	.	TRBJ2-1	CASSNGLAGEGAYNEQFF	TGTGCCAGTAGTAATGGACTAGCGGGAGAGGGGGCCTACAATGAGCAGTTCTTC
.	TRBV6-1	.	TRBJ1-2	CASSKVGSYGYTF	TGTGCCAGCAGTAAGGTTGGGTCCTATGGCTACACCTTC
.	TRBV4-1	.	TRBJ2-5	CASSQDGIGSAWYQETQYF	TGCGCCAGCAGCCAAGATGGTATAGGGAGCGCTTGGTACCAAGAGACCCAGTACTTC
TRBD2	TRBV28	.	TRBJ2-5	CASSPTSAQETQYF	TGTGCCAGCAGTCCGACTAGCGCGCAAGAGACCCAGTACTTC